This T cell receptor beta chain was identified during a study of glioma-infiltrating T cells after dendritic cell vaccination. Amplification used 60 V beta primers and 13 J beta primers. Only in-frame clones appear in the TCRdb table, and some are missing; sequencing was by immunoSEQ multiplex PCR. The sample lists 85,000 to 100,000 clones, approximately 80% seen once, with approximately 2% in the top ten. After removal of 6 bases from V and 1 base from J, the junction contained 5 bases not matched to a gene. Germline V gives CDR1 SGHRS, CDR2 YFSETQ. The CDR3 extends over 14 amino acids. The time point denotes: after dendritic cell vaccination, including at tumor progression/relapse.

The sample in question was blood, obtained after dendritic cell vaccination. The chain uses TRBV5-1 and TRBJ2-5, with 8 bases that match TRBD2. This clonotype originated in a human donor with glioblastoma. The CDR3 nucleotides read TGCGCCAGCAACGGGCTAGCGGGCCAAGAGACCCAGTACTTC. Amino acid sequence: CASNGLAGQETQYF.